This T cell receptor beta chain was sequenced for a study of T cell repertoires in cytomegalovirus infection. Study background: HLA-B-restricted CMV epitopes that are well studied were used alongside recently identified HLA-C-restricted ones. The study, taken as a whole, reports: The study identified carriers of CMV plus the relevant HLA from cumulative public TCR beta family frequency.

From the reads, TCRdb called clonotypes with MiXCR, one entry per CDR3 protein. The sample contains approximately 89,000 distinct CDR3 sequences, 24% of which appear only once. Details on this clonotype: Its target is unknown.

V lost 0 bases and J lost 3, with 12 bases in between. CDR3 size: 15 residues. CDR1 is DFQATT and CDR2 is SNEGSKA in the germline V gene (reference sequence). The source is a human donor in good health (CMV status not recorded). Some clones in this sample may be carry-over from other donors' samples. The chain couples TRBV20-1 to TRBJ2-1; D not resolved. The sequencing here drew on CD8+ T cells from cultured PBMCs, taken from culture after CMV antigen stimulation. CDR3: CSAREGGTLYNEQFF. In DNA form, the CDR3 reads TGCAGTGCTAGAGAGGGCGGAACGCTCTACAATGAGCAGTTCTTC.